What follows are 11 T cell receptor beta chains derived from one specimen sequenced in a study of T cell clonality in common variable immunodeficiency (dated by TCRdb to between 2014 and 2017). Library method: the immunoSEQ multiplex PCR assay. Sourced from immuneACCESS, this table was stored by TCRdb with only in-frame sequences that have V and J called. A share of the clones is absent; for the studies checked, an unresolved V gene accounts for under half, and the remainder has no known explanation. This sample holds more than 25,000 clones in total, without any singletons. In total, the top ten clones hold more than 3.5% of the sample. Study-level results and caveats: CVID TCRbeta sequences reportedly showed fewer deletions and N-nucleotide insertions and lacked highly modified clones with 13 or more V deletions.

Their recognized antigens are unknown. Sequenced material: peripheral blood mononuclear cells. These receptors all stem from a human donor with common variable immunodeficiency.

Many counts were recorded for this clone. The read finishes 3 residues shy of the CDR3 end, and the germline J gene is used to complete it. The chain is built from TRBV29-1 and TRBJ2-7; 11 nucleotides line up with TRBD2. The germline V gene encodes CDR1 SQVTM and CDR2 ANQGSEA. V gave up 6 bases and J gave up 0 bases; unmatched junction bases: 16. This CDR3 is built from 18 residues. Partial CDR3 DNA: TGCAGCGTGATACTGACTAGCGGGAATCCCCCCAGCTCCTACGAG. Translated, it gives CSVILTSGNPPSSYE. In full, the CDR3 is CSVILTSGNPPSSYEQYF.

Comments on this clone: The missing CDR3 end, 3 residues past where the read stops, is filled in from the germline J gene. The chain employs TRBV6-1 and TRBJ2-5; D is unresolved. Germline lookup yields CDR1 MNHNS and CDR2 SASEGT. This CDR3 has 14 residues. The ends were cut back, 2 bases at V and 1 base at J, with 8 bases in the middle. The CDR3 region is CASSEYSTQETQYF. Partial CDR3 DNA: TGTGCCAGCAGTGAATACAGCACCCAAGAGACC.

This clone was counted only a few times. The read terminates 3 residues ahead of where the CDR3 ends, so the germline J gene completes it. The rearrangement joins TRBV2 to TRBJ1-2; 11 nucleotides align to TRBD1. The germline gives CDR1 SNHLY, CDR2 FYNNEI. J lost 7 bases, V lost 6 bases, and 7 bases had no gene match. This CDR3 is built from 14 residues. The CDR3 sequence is CASRAGTGGIGYTF. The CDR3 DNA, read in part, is TGTGCCAGCAGGGCCGGGACAGGGGGGATTGGC.

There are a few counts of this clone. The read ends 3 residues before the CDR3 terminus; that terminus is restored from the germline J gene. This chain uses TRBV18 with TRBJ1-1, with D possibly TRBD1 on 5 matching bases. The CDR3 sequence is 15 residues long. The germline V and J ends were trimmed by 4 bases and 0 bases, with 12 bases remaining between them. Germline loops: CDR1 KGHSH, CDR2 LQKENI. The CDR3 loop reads CASSRGSLVNTEAFF. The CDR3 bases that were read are TGTGCCAGCTCACGGGGCAGTCTAGTGAACACTGAA.

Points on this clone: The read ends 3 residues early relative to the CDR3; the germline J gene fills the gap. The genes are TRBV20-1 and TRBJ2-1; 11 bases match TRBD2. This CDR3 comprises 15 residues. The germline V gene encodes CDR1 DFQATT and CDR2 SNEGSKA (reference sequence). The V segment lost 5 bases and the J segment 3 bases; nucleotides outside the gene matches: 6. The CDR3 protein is CSAPIAGGLYNEQFF. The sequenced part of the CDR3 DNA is TGCAGTGCTCCCATAGCGGGAGGGCTCTACAATGAG.

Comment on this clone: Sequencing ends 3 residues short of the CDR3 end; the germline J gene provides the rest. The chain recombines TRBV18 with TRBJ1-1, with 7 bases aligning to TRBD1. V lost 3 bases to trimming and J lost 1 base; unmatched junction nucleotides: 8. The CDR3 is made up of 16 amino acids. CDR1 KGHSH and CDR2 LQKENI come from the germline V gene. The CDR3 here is CASSPKTGWGNTEAFF. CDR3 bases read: TGTGCCAGCTCACCGAAGACAGGGTGGGGGAACACTGAA.

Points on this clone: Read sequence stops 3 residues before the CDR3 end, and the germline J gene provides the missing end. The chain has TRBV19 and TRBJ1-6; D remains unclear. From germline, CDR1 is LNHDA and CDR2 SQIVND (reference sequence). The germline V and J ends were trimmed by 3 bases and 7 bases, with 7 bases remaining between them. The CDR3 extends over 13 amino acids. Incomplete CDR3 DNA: TGTGCCAGTAGTATTAAAAGGAATTCACCC. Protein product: CASSIKRNSP. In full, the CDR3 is CASSIKRNSPLHF.

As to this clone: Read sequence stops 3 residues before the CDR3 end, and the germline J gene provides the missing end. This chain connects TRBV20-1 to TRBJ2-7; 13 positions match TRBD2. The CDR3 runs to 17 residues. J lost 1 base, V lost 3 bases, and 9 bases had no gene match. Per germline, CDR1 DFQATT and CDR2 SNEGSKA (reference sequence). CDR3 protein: CSASVGRLAGGSYEQYF. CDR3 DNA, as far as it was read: TGCAGTGCTAGTGTGGGGAGACTAGCGGGAGGATCCTACGAG.

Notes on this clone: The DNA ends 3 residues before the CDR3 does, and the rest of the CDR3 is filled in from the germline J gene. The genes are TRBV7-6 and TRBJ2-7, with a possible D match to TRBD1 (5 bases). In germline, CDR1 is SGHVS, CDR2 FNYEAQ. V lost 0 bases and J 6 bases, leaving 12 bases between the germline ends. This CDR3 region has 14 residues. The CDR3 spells CASSLASKGSEQYF. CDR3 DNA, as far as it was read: TGTGCCAGCAGCTTAGCCAGTAAGGGGTCCGAG.

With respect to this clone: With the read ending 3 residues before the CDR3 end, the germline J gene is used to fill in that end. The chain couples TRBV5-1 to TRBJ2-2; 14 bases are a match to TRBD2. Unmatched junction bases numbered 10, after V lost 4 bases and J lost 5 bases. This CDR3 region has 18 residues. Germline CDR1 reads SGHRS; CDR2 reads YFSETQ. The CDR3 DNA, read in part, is TGCGCCAGCAGCCCGGGACTAGCGGGAGTCGGAAGGACCGGGGAG. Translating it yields CASSPGLAGVGRTGE. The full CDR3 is CASSPGLAGVGRTGELFF.

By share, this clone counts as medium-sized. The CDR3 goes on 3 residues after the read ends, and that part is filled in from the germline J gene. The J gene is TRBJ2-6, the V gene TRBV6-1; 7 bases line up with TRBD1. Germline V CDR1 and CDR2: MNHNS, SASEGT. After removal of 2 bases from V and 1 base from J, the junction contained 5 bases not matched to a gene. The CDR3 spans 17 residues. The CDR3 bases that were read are TGTGCCAGCAGTGAATGGTTCAGGGGGTCTGGGGCCAACGTC. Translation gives CASSEWFRGSGANV. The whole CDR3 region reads CASSEWFRGSGANVLTF.